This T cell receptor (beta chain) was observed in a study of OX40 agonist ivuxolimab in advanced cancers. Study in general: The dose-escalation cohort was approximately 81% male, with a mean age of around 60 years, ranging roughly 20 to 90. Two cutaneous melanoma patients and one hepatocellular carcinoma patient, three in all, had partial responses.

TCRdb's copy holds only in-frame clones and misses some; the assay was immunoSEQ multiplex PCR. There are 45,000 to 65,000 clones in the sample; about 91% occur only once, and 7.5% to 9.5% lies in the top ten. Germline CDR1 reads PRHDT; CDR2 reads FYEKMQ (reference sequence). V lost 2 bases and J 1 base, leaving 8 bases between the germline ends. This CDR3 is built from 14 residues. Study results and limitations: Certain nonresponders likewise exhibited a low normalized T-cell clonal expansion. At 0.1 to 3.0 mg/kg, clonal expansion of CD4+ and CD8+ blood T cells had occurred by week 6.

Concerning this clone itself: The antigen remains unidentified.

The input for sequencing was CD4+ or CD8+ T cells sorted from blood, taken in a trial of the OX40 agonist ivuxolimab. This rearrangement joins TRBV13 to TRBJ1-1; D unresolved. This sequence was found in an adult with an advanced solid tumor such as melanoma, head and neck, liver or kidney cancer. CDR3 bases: TGTGCCAGCAGCTTACTTGGGTCGAACACTGAAGCTTTCTTT. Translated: CASSLLGSNTEAFF.